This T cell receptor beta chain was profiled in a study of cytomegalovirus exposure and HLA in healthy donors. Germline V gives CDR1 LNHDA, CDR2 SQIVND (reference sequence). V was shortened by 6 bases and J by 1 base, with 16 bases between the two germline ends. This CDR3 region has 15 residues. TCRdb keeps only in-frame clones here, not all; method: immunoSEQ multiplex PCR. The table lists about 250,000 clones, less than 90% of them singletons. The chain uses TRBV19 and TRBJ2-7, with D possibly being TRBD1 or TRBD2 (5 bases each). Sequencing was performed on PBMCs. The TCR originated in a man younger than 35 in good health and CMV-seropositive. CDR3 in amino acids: CASSSLEGISYEQYF. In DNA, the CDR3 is TGTGCCAGTAGCAGTCTTGAGGGGATTTCCTACGAGCAGTACTTC.